This TCR beta chain was recorded in a study of cytomegalovirus exposure and HLA in healthy donors (dated by TCRdb to about 2017). Regarding the study in general: According to a later analysis, the roughly 130 validation repertoires were produced on the same platform as the 700 or so repertoires of the first cohort. The aim of the study was to test whether cataloging public T cell receptors could identify signatures of past pathogen exposure. High-throughput TCR immunosequencing, statistical association of individual TCRs with disease status, and machine learning were combined to predict cytomegalovirus infection status. A separate validation cohort of 100 to 150 different subjects was used in addition to the approximately 640-subject first cohort. What the study reported, not specific to this receptor: It was suggested by the authors that the approach could potentially be generalized to other disease states and immunological phenotypes. In both the original and validation cohorts, the classifier was reported to diagnose cytomegalovirus status with high specificity and sensitivity. The study gave a list of under 200 TCR beta chains associated with cytomegalovirus. Most TCR sequences were observed very rarely across donors, whereas some public TCRs were present in many individuals. A later analysis found that TCRs clustered in the first cohort also tended to co-occur in the 130 or so validation repertoires, with 94% of cluster scores above 0. All 120 or so repertoires were used to score co-occurrence in the validation cohort in a later analysis, because that analysis had no HLA typing for the cohort. A few of the identified cytomegalovirus-associated TCR beta chains were confirmed in vitro to be specific for cytomegalovirus antigens.

The donors belonged to the validation cohort of around 120 subjects, which was separate from the approximately 660-subject first cohort. The protocol used for the library was the immunoSEQ multiplex PCR assay. On the study's bioinformatics: To diagnose cytomegalovirus status from the catalog of TCR beta chain sequences, a statistical classification framework was built. TCRdb mirrors the immuneACCESS table, restricted to in-frame sequences. Some clones are absent from its copies; in checked studies, under half trace to an unresolved V gene, and the reason for the others is unknown. The V and J calls and clone size were taken over from that table, and D and trimming were inferred from the DNA. The sample includes about 160,000 clones, with roughly 90% observed a single time. Over 4% of the sample rests with the top ten. The germline V gene supplies CDR1 MNHEY and CDR2 SVGAGI. The germline V and J ends show losses of 5 bases and 2 bases respectively, and no gene match explains 8 bases of the junction. From the cysteine through the phenylalanine, the CDR3 covers 15 amino acids. CDR3 DNA only is kept here, 45 bases in frame from base 1.

This clone has more than one count but fewer than ten. No antigen is known for it. No quality values exist for individual bases; no much larger clone is one base distant. This TCR derives from a man younger than 35 in good health and CMV-seropositive. The chain employs TRBV6-5 and TRBJ2-5, and 7 junction bases match TRBD1. Sample: PBMCs. The bases are TGTGCCAGCAGTCAAGGGGGCGCGGATCAAGAGACCCAGTACTTC. This encodes CASSQGGADQETQYF.